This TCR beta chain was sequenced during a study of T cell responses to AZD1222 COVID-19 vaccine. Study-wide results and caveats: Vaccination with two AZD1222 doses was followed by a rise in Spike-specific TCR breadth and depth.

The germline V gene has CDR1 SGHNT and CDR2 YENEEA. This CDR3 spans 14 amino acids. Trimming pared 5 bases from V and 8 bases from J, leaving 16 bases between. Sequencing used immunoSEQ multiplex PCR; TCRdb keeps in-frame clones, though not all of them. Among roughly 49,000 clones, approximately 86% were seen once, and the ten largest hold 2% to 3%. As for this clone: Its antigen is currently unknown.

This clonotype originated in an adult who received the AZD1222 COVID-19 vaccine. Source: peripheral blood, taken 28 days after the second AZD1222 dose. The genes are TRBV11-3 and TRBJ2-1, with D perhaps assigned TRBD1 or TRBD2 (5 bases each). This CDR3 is CASSRIGRGDEQFF. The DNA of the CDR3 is TGTGCCAGCAGCCGAATAGGACGAGGGGATGAGCAGTTCTTC.